This TCR beta chain was identified in a study of T cells in Graves' hyperthyroidism and ophthalmopathy. This clonotype was observed many times. No antigen is known for it. The investigators amplified TCR beta CDR3 regions from RNA transcripts. A set of HTBI primers served as the primers for a first-round RT-PCR of the TCR CDR3. TCRdb independently ran MiXCR on the multiplex PCR reads; one entry per CDR3 protein. The data contain a few hundred thousand distinct CDR3 sequences, about 16% of them seen just once; the ten biggest clones take up roughly 33%. Study-level points and caveats: Model output signaled ophthalmopathy a median roughly six months ahead of onset.

The CDR3 is 16 amino acids. V lost 0 bases and J 1 base, leaving 13 bases between the germline ends. Looked up from germline, CDR1 is SGDLS and CDR2 is YYNGEE. The origin of this receptor is a woman under 40 with Graves' hyperthyroidism. The chain combines TRBV9 with TRBJ1-2; D gene unclear. The specimen was blood. CDR3 in DNA: TGTGCCAGCAGCGTAGCCCCAGCGGAATTTAACTATGGCTACACCTTC. Translated: CASSVAPAEFNYGYTF.